The clone carrying this T cell receptor beta chain occurred a few times. Its target is not known. CDR1 and CDR2 from the germline V gene are MNHNS and SASEGT. V lost 6 bases and J 1 base, leaving 15 bases between the germline ends. The CDR3 extends over 15 amino acids. These data are taken from a study of T cells in localized non-small cell lung cancer. TCRdb's copy holds only in-frame clones and misses some; the assay was immunoSEQ multiplex PCR. The data hold tens of thousands of clones, with approximately 80% observed a single time. General study findings and limits: There were a median around 53 of the top 100 tumor clones appearing in adjacent lung. Sequencing, confined to only one tumor region, leaves heterogeneity possible.

The clonotype comes from a female donor aged 60 or older with stage II squamous cell lung carcinoma. The J gene is TRBJ1-1, the V gene TRBV6-1; possible D gene TRBD1, 5 bases. Source: peripheral blood, taken before any cancer treatment. The CDR3, as DNA: TGTGCCAGCAGCGAAAGACAGTATCCGAACACTGAAGCTTTCTTT. Its translation: CASSERQYPNTEAFF.